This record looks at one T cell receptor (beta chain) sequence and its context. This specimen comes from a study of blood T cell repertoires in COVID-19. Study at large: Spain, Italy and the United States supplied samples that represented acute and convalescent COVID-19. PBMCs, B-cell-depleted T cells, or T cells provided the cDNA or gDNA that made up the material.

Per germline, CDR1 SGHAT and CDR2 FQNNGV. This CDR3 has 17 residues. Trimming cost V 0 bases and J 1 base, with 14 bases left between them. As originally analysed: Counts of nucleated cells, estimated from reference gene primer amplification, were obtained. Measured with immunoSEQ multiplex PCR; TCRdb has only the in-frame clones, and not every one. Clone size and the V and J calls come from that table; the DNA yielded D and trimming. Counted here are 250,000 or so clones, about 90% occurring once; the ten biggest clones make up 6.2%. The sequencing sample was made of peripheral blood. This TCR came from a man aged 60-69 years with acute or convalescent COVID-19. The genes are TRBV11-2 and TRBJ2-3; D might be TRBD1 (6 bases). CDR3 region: CASSLDRGRGRTDTQYF. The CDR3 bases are TGTGCCAGCAGCTTAGATCGAGGCAGGGGACGCACAGATACGCAGTATTTT. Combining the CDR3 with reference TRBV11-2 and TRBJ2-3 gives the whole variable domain EAGVAQSPRYKIIEKRQSVAFWCNPISGHATLYWYQQILGQGPKLLIQFQNNGVVDDSQLPKDRFSAERLKGVDSTLKIQPAKLEDSAVYLCASSLDRGRGRTDTQYFGPGTRLTVL.